One sample yielded the 23 T cell receptor beta chains listed below, sequenced in a study of early T cells in non-severe SARS-CoV-2 infection. TCRdb reanalysed the 5' RACE reads using MiXCR and keeps one entry per CDR3 protein. Of tens of thousands of distinct CDR3 sequences listed, 4.1% are singletons. Sequenced input: whole blood. The receptors here all came from an adult who was a healthcare worker with PCR-confirmed SARS-CoV-2 infection or an uninfected control (not recorded which).

The sample holds many counts of this clonotype. The J gene is TRBJ2-7, the V gene TRBV2; 7 bases align to TRBD2. The trim removed 4 bases at V and 4 bases at J, leaving 4 bases unmatched. The CDR3 is 13 residues long. The germline gives CDR1 SNHLY, CDR2 FYNNEI. The CDR3, as DNA: TGTGCCAGCAGTGTTAGCGGGTCTTACGAGCAGTACTTC. Protein sequence: CASSVSGSYEQYF.

In this sample, this clonotype turned up many times. The V call is TRBV20-1, the J call TRBJ2-3, with 8 bases lining up with TRBD2. This CDR3 has 14 amino acids. In germline, CDR1 is DFQATT, CDR2 SNEGSKA (reference sequence). The junction had 12 bases not matched to a gene; V was cut back by 5 bases and J by 8 bases. This CDR3 reads CSAASTVRGGTQYF. CDR3 bases: TGCAGTGCTGCCTCCACCGTCCGGGGGGGTACGCAGTATTTT.

Ten or more counts support this clonotype. The CDR3 protein is CASRPGTGNTGELFF. The DNA for the CDR3 is TGTGCCAGCAGACCCGGGACAGGAAACACCGGGGAGCTGTTTTTT. The gene calls are TRBV6-2 or TRBV6-3 and TRBJ2-2; 8 positions agree with TRBD1. The CDR3 runs to 15 residues. Germline lookup yields CDR1 MNHEY and CDR2 SVGEGT. J was trimmed by 2 bases and V by 6 bases; bases with no gene match: 5.

The DNA for the CDR3 is TGTGCCAGCAGCCCCACCCGTGCCGATGAGCAGTTCTTC. Encoded protein: CASSPTRADEQFF. V usage is TRBV5-4 and J usage is TRBJ2-1; D ambiguous. The CDR3 loop spans 13 amino acids. The V end lost 4 bases, the J end lost 8 bases, and 13 bases lay between the germline ends. Germline loops: CDR1 SGHNT, CDR2 YYREEE (reference sequence).

On this clonotype itself: A much more abundant neighbour one base away suggests this may be a read error. This chain connects TRBV9 to TRBJ1-1; 9 nucleotides line up with TRBD1. There are 12 residues in the CDR3. The germline CDR1 and CDR2 sequences are SGDLS and YYNGEE. CDR3 nucleotide sequence: TGTGCCAGCAGCGCGGGACAGGGAGAAGCTTACTTT. This sequence encodes CASSAGQGEAYF.

The table lists this clonotype with a few counts. The chain uses TRBV4-2 and TRBJ2-1; TRBD2 matches at 10 bases. Trimming cost V 0 bases and J 3 bases; bases outside gene matches: 11. Germline V gene data show CDR1 as LGHNA and CDR2 as YNFKEQ. The CDR3 totals 19 residues. The CDR3 DNA reads TGTGCCAGCAGCCAAGAGGCTAGCGGGAGTACTCATGACTACAATGAGCAGTTCTTC. This codes for CASSQEASGSTHDYNEQFF.

This clonotype has a count of ten or more. V gene TRBV7-3 combines with J gene TRBJ2-5, with D unresolved. This CDR3 has 14 amino acids. V dropped 4 bases and J dropped 6 bases, with 15 bases sitting between them. The germline V gene has CDR1 SGHTA and CDR2 FQGTGA. As DNA, the CDR3 is TGTGCCAGCAGCTCCGGCGGTGGCGCGAAGACCCAGTACTTC. The encoded protein is CASSSGGGAKTQYF.

This clonotype was seen ten or more times. This chain uses TRBV7-9 with TRBJ1-1, with D possibly matching TRBD1 (5 bases). V dropped 4 bases and J dropped 4 bases, with 10 bases sitting between them. CDR1 SEHNR and CDR2 FQNEAQ come from the germline V gene (reference sequence). The CDR3 spans 13 residues. The CDR3 sequence: CASSSPGTTEAFF. CDR3 bases: TGTGCCAGCAGCTCCCCAGGGACCACTGAAGCTTTCTTT. The full variable domain, with the rest looked up from reference TRBV7-9 and TRBJ1-1, is DTGVSQNPRHKITKRGQNVTFRCDPISEHNRLYWYRQTLGQGPEFLTYFQNEAQLEKSRLLSDRFSAERPKGSFSTLEIQRTEQGDSAMYLCASSSPGTTEAFFGQGTRLTVV.

Many counts were recorded for this clonotype. V usage is TRBV28 and J usage is TRBJ1-1, with no clear D. CDR1 is MDHEN and CDR2 is SYDVKM in the germline V gene. Between the trimmed V and J ends, which lost 8 bases and 1 base, there was a span of 8 bases. The CDR3 runs 12 residues. The CDR3 bases are TGTGCCAGCGTCGCGAGGAACACTGAAGCTTTCTTT. This encodes CASVARNTEAFF.

This clonotype was seen more than once but under ten times. The chain links TRBV4-1 to TRBJ2-5; D not certain. The V end was cut by 1 base, the J end by 2 bases, with 11 bases between. The CDR3 sequence is 15 residues long. Germline V lookup: CDR1 MGHRA, CDR2 YSYEKL. The CDR3 DNA reads TGCGCCAGCAGCCAAGGTGTCCAACCGCAAGAGACCCAGTACTTC. Protein: CASSQGVQPQETQYF.

The table lists this clonotype with a few counts. The rearrangement links TRBV5-4 to TRBJ2-3; D unclear. The germline V and J ends were trimmed by 5 bases and 0 bases, with 19 bases remaining between them. Germline V gene sequence: CDR1 SGHNT, CDR2 YYREEE (reference sequence). The length of the CDR3 is 17 residues. CDR3: CASSPGPTHSSTDTQYF. The CDR3 DNA reads TGTGCCAGCAGTCCGGGCCCAACCCACTCTAGCACAGATACGCAGTATTTT.

There are many counts of this clonotype. The chain joins TRBV29-1 to TRBJ2-3; D might be TRBD1 (5 bases). Looked up from germline, CDR1 is SQVTM and CDR2 is ANQGSEA. The CDR3 sequence is 14 residues long. V was shortened by 3 bases and J by 2 bases, with 12 bases between the two germline ends. CDR3 in amino acids: CSVDDQGLTDTQYF. The CDR3 region has the DNA TGCAGCGTTGATGATCAGGGTCTCACAGATACGCAGTATTTT.

This clonotype was found many times. The rearrangement uses TRBV29-1 and TRBJ2-7, with TRBD1 matching 7 bases. V was clipped by 4 bases and J by 2 bases; unmatched bases: 11. From germline, CDR1 is SQVTM and CDR2 ANQGSEA. The CDR3 is 15 amino acids. CDR3 loop: CSVAGTGTAAYEQYF. Written as DNA, the CDR3 is TGCAGCGTTGCGGGGACCGGGACAGCAGCCTACGAGCAGTACTTC.

This clonotype was seen a few times. The genes are TRBV10-3 and TRBJ1-6; D call uncertain. The germline V gene encodes CDR1 ENHRY and CDR2 SYGVKD. Trimming shortened V by 5 bases and J by 9 bases, and 20 bases separated the two germline ends. The CDR3 length is 16 residues. The CDR3 sequence is CAISTDTPGGGSPLHF. The CDR3 DNA sequence: TGTGCCATCAGTACAGACACTCCAGGAGGCGGTTCACCCCTCCACTTT.

In its sample, this clonotype was seen a few times. This chain uses TRBV6-5 with TRBJ2-5; 7 bases fit TRBD2. Trimming took 2 bases from V and 0 from J; bases not matched to a gene: 3. CDR3 length: 15 amino acids. Germline CDR1 MNHEY, CDR2 SVGAGI. In nucleotides, the CDR3 is TGTGCCAGCAGTTACGCGGGAGCGAACCAAGAGACCCAGTACTTC. It codes for CASSYAGANQETQYF.

This clonotype came up many times. The chain carries TRBV10-3 and TRBJ2-3; TRBD2 agrees at 12 bases. Trimming removed 2 bases from V and 6 bases from J; junction bases left unmatched: 6. Germline-derived CDR1 and CDR2 are ENHRY and SYGVKD. This CDR3 comprises 16 residues. The CDR3 DNA sequence: TGTGCCATCAGTGAGCTAGCGGGGGGGCCCGGGGATACGCAGTATTTT. Amino acids: CAISELAGGPGDTQYF.

This clonotype has ten or more counts. This chain connects TRBV10-3 to TRBJ1-5, with D perhaps matching TRBD1 (5 bases). The CDR3 runs 14 residues. The germline V and J ends were trimmed by 2 bases and 6 bases, with 11 bases remaining between them. The germline CDR1 and CDR2 sequences are ENHRY and SYGVKD. CDR3 nucleotide sequence: TGTGCCATCAGTGAGGCGGACGGGGGTCAGCCCCAGCATTTT. It specifies CAISEADGGQPQHF.

This clonotype was picked up a small number of times. The chain uses TRBV15 and TRBJ1-2; TRBD1 matches at 7 bases. V dropped 3 bases and J dropped 9; count of bases not matched to a gene: 4. The CDR3 runs 12 residues. From germline, CDR1 is LNHNV and CDR2 YYDKDF (reference sequence). The CDR3 loop is CATSSRQGRYTF. The DNA for the CDR3 is TGTGCCACCAGCAGCAGACAGGGACGCTACACCTTC.

This clonotype appeared many times. The J gene is TRBJ2-5, the V gene TRBV29-1; D ambiguous. Germline V gene data show CDR1 as SQVTM and CDR2 as ANQGSEA. V lost 1 base to trimming and J lost 3 bases, with 3 bases between them. CDR3 length: 11 amino acids. The CDR3 DNA reads as TGCAGCGTTGAAGTGGAAGAGACCCAGTACTTC. This translates into CSVEVEETQYF.

This clonotype has only a few counts. V gene TRBV7-2 combines with J gene TRBJ2-7; 10 bases align to TRBD1. V dropped 5 bases and J dropped 7; count of bases not matched to a gene: 5. Germline loops: CDR1 SGHTA, CDR2 FQGNSA. CDR3 length: 13 amino acids. CDR3 protein: CASSPDRGQEQYF. CDR3 bases: TGTGCCAGCAGCCCCGACAGGGGGCAGGAGCAGTACTTC.

The chain is built from TRBV7-8 and TRBJ2-7, with D possibly being TRBD1 (5 bases). Trimming pared 5 bases from V and 1 base from J, leaving 18 bases between. CDR3 size: 16 residues. Germline V lookup: CDR1 SGHVS, CDR2 FQNEAQ. The CDR3 loop reads CASSPNRPTVSYEQYF. The CDR3 nucleotides are TGTGCCAGCAGCCCTAACCGACCGACAGTTTCCTACGAGCAGTACTTC.

In this sample, this clonotype turned up many times. The genes are TRBV6-2 or TRBV6-3 and TRBJ2-5; D perhaps matches TRBD1 (5 bases). This CDR3 has 13 amino acids. Trimming cost V 6 bases and J 3 bases, with 11 bases left between them. Germline-derived CDR1 and CDR2 are MNHEY and SVGEGT. Here the CDR3 DNA reads TGTGCCAGCAGCTACGCAGGGAAAGAGACCCAGTACTTC. Its protein product is CASSYAGKETQYF.

This clonotype was observed at least ten times. V and J are TRBV7-9 and TRBJ2-1, with 10 bases lining up with TRBD1. Trimming took 8 bases from V and 8 from J; bases not matched to a gene: 9. The germline V gene encodes CDR1 SEHNR and CDR2 FQNEAQ (reference sequence). CDR3 length: 14 residues. For the CDR3, the DNA is TGTGCCAGCGAGGACAGGGGGTATTCGGATGAGCAGTTCTTC. Protein product: CASEDRGYSDEQFF.